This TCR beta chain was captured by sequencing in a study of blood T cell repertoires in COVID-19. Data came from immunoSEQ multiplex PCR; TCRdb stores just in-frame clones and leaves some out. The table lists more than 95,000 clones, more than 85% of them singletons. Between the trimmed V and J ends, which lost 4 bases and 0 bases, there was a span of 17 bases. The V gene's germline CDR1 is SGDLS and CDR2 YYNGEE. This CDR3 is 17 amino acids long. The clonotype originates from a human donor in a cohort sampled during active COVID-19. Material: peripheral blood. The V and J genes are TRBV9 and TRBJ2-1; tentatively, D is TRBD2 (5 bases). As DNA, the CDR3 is TGTGCCAGCAGCTTAAGGACCGGGGAAGGCTCCTACAATGAGCAGTTCTTC. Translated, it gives CASSLRTGEGSYNEQFF.